A selection of T cell receptor beta chains follows, all from one sample in a study of CD8+ T cells in alopecia areata. Method: immunoSEQ multiplex PCR; TCRdb's copy keeps in-frame clones and lacks some. The repertoire has roughly 73,000 clones, 29% of them found once; the top ten carry 15%. The sequences come from CD8+ T cells sorted from blood, collected at week 4, from a patient treated with tofacitinib. The receptors shown here come from a human donor with alopecia areata. Both conserved end residues are part of each CDR3. Each record gives: J gene, V gene, clone size, CDR3 protein. Clone size is not always given. Where it is, it says once, few, many or a class for expanded clones.

>TRBJ2-7|TRBV11-2|NA
CASSHGQGGYEQYF
>TRBJ2-7|TRBV2|few
CASSGRTSGRAPYEQYF
>TRBJ2-5|TRBV9|NA
CASTKGGLQETQYF
>TRBJ1-1|TRBV13|NA
CASSRGGNTEAFF
>TRBJ2-4|TRBV15|NA
CATTGTLAKNIQYF
>TRBJ2-5|TRBV7-9|few
CASSDSRGRWETQYF
>TRBJ2-7|TRBV29-1|few
CSVGTGGGEQYF
>TRBJ1-2|TRBV10-3|many
CAISESTATGGGYGYTF
>TRBJ1-2|TRBV29-1|few
CSVEESEKLNYGYTF
>TRBJ2-7|TRBV19|NA
CASSPHPNTYEQYF
>TRBJ2-7|TRBV29-1|NA
CSVEGLDSGYEQYF
>TRBJ2-2|TRBV29-1|NA
CSVAGTGNTGELFF
>TRBJ1-2|TRBV15|NA
CATSGFQGADDYGYTF
>TRBJ2-7|TRBV15|few
CATSRLQLQGNEQYF
>TRBJ2-7|TRBV27|NA
CASSTPGQGAGEQYF
>TRBJ2-7|TRBV6-5|few
CASSYRSLQIEQYF
>TRBJ1-5|TRBV7-8|NA
CASTLLRDVSINQPQHF
>TRBJ2-1|TRBV29-1|few
CSVETSGVYNEQFF
>TRBJ2-1|TRBV29-1|few
CSVGGPEQFF
>TRBJ2-3|TRBV9|NA
CASSETSGTDTQYF
>TRBJ2-6|TRBV29-1|NA
CSVEGQPSGANVLTF
>TRBJ2-3|TRBV5-1|NA
CASSGPTDFSPTDTQYF
>TRBJ1-1|TRBV4-1|few
CASSQVGLNTEAFF
>TRBJ1-5|TRBV28|NA
CASSPAFRLREPQHF
>TRBJ2-7|TRBV4-1|few
CASSHPRGGIGSYEQYF
>TRBJ2-7|TRBV29-1|NA
CSVGLIPYEQYF
>TRBJ2-7|TRBV30|NA
CAWSVGRGAYEQYF
>TRBJ1-2|TRBV7-2|NA
CASSLETGNYYGYTF
>TRBJ2-7|TRBV5-1|NA
CASSLAMDGGEGCF
>TRBJ2-5|TRBV29-1|few
CSVKTGDLQETQYF
>TRBJ1-1|TRBV6-5|NA
CASSPNRVVPEAFF
>TRBJ2-1|TRBV19|NA
CASSIPYNEQFF
>TRBJ2-3|TRBV11-2|NA
CASSPEDRGSHRDTQYF
>TRBJ2-7|TRBV29-1|NA
CSVEEAGGPSYEQYF
>TRBJ2-1|TRBV27|NA
CASSGGTSGRYNEQFF
>TRBJ2-6|TRBV5-1|few
CASSSDRAGANVLTF